This T cell receptor beta chain was captured by sequencing in a study of blood T cell repertoires in COVID-19. Study summary: Both acute and convalescent COVID-19 samples were obtained from the United States, Italy and Spain.

Here immunoSEQ multiplex PCR was the method, and the copy in TCRdb shows in-frame clones only, minus some. The sample lists about 200,000 clones; 85% were seen once. CDR1 is SGHAT, CDR2 FQNNGV, per germline. The V gene end was trimmed by 0 bases and the J gene end by 8 bases; junction bases not matched to a gene: 7. CDR3 length equals 14 residues. During active infection, Seattle patients enrolled and were then monitored through disease. Sequenced input: peripheral blood. The rearrangement uses TRBV11-2 and TRBJ2-7; 7 positions agree with TRBD1. This receptor was obtained from a woman between 65 and 79 years old with COVID-19, enrolled during active disease. The CDR3 loop is CASSLDLGGTKQYF. The CDR3 coding sequence is TGTGCCAGCAGCTTAGATCTAGGGGGCACGAAGCAGTACTTC.